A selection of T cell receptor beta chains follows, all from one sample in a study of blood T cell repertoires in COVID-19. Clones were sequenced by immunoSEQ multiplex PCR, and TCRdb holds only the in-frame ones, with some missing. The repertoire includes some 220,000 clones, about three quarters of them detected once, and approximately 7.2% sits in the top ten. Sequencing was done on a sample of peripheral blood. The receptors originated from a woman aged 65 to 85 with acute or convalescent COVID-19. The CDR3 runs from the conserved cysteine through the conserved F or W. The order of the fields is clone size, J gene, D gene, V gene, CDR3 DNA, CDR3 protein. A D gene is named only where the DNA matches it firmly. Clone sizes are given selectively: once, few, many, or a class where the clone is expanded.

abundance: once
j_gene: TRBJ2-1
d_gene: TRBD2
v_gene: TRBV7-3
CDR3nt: TGTGCCAGCAGCCAATTTCCGGGACTAGCGGGTGTCTACAATGAGCGGTTCTTC
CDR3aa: CASSQFPGLAGVYNERFF

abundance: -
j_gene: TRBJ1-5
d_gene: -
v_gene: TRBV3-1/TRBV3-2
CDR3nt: TGTGCCAGCAGCCAAGATCGAGGTCAGCCCCAGCATTTT
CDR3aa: CASSQDRGQPQHF

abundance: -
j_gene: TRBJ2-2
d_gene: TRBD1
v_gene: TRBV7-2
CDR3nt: TGTGCCAGCGGCAAGGGACAGGGCGTCACCGGGGAGCTGTTTTTT
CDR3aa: CASGKGQGVTGELFF

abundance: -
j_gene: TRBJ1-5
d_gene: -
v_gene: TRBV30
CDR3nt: TGTGCCTGGAGTCTGTCGGGGAATAGCAATCAGCCCCAGCATTTT
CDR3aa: CAWSLSGNSNQPQHF

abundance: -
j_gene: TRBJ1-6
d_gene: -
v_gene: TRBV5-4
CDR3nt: TGTGCCAGCAGCTATAGGGGCAACTCCTCACCCCTCCACTTT
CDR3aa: CASSYRGNSSPLHF

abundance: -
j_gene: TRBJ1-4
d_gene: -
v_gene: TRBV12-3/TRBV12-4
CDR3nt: TGTGCCAGCAGGGTCGGAGGGGAGGAAAAACTGTTTTTT
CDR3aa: CASRVGGEEKLFF

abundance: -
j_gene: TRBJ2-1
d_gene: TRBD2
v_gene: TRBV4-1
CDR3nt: TGCGCCAGCAGCCAAGACTCGTTCGGGGGGGCAGGGTACAATGAGCAGTTCTTC
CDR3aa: CASSQDSFGGAGYNEQFF

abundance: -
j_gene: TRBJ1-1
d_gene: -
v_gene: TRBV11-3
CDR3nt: TGTGCCAGCAGCCTTGGGACATCCCGGAGAGCTTTCTTT
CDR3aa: CASSLGTSRRAFF

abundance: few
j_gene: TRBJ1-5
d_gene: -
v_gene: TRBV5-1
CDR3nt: TGCGCCAGCACGGGACTCCCGGGGAATCAGCCCCAGCATTTT
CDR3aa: CASTGLPGNQPQHF

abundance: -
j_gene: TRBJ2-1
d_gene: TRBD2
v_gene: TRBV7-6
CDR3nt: TGTGCCAGCAGCTTCCTAGCGGGGGTCGACAATGAGCAGTTCTTC
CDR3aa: CASSFLAGVDNEQFF

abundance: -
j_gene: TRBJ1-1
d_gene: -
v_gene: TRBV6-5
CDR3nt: TGTGCCAGCAGTTACAACAAGAACACTGAAGCTTTCTTT
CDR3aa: CASSYNKNTEAFF

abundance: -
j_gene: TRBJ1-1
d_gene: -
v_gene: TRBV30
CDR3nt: TGTGCCTGGAGTGTACAGCTGAACACTGAAGCTTTCTTT
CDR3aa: CAWSVQLNTEAFF

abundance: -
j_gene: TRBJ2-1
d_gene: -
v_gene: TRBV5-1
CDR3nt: TGCGCCAGCAGCTTGGTGCTAAGCAATGAGCAGTTCTTC
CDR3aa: CASSLVLSNEQFF

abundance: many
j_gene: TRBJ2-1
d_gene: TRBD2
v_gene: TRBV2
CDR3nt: TGTGCCAGCAGTGCCGGGACTAGCGGCTACAATGAGCAGTTCTTC
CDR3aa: CASSAGTSGYNEQFF